Sequencing of this T cell receptor beta chain was carried out in a study of T-cell reconstitution after alpha-beta-depleted transplantation in children. Whole-study findings and limits: For some patients, TCRbeta diversity was high at day 60 because of recipient T cells and thymic progenitors that survived.

This clonotype came up once. Its antigen is unknown. One end of the junction fails to match germline, which may point to a read error. Unique molecular identifiers featured in how the TCRbeta library was prepared. A single record per CDR3 protein comes from TCRdb applying MiXCR to the PCR reads. The sample has about 260,000 distinct CDR3 sequences; around 10% are singletons. The CDR3 sequence is 17 residues long. CDR1 is LGHDT and CDR2 is YNNKEL in the germline V gene (reference sequence). The sequences come from peripheral blood, collected 180 days after TCRalphabeta/CD19-depleted stem cell transplant. This clonotype was obtained from a male patient aged 2-9 years who had a stem cell transplant for chronic granulomatous disease, so the T cells may come from the graft donor. The chain employs TRBV3-1 and TRBJ2-1; D gene ambiguous. The CDR3 coding sequence is TGTGCCTGCAGCCAAGACCCGAGCAGTGGGACCTACAATGAGCAGTTCTTC. Its translation: CACSQDPSSGTYNEQFF.